The 23 T cell receptor beta chains presented below share a single source sample, sequenced in a study of cytomegalovirus exposure and HLA in healthy donors. Sequenced by immunoSEQ multiplex PCR; TCRdb stores in-frame clones only, minus some. The top ten hold 10% of the sample, which has about 160,000 clones, roughly 91% seen once. The sample was PBMCs. The receptors were sampled from a woman under 30 in good health and CMV-seropositive.

The chain employs TRBV4-2 and TRBJ2-1; the match to TRBD2 covers 12 bases. The CDR3 contains 17 residues. V lost 6 bases to trimming and J lost 1 base; unmatched junction nucleotides: 7. Germline CDR1 LGHNA, CDR2 YNFKEQ. CDR3 sequence: CASSPGTSGRSYNEQFF. The CDR3 DNA is TGTGCCAGCAGTCCCGGGACTAGCGGGCGTTCCTACAATGAGCAGTTCTTC.

The V gene is TRBV7-2, the J gene TRBJ2-5; unclear D gene. This CDR3 spans 14 amino acids. Germline V gene data show CDR1 as SGHTA and CDR2 as FQGNSA. Trimming cost V 1 base and J 2 bases, with 8 bases left between them. The CDR3: CASSLVVRQETQYF. The CDR3 nucleotides are TGTGCCAGCAGCTTAGTTGTTAGACAAGAGACCCAGTACTTC.

The J gene is TRBJ1-5, the V gene TRBV19, with TRBD1 as a possible D gene (6 bases). Per germline, CDR1 LNHDA and CDR2 SQIVND (reference sequence). CDR3 length: 16 residues. Trimming removed 1 base from V and 2 bases from J, with 12 bases in between. CDR3 bases: TGTGCCAGTAGTATAGTTACAGGGTTCGGCAATCAGCCCCAGCATTTT. Its translation is CASSIVTGFGNQPQHF.

The gene calls are TRBV7-6 and TRBJ1-2; 7 bases match TRBD1. CDR1 SGHVS and CDR2 FNYEAQ come from the germline V gene. V was clipped by 5 bases and J by 0 bases; unmatched bases: 15. There are 18 residues in the CDR3. CDR3 in amino acids: CASSPRQGHMPTNYGYTF. Written as DNA, the CDR3 is TGTGCCAGCAGCCCTCGACAGGGACATATGCCTACTAACTATGGCTACACCTTC.

The chain has TRBV10-3 and TRBJ2-7, with 7 bases matching TRBD2. The V and J ends lost 4 bases and 4 bases, in that order; junction bases with no gene match: 7. CDR1 ENHRY and CDR2 SYGVKD come from the germline V gene. The CDR3 is 14 residues long. In nucleotides, the CDR3 is TGTGCCATCAGTGCCAGCGGGAACTCTTACGAGCAGTACTTC. It codes for CAISASGNSYEQYF.

The chain uses TRBV18 and TRBJ2-7; 8 bases agree with TRBD1. The CDR3 is 15 amino acids. Germline V lookup: CDR1 KGHSH, CDR2 LQKENI. Trimming cost V 6 bases and J 2 bases; bases outside gene matches: 9. In DNA form, the CDR3 reads TGTGCCAGCTCTAACCCGACAGGGGCTGCCTACGAGCAGTACTTC. As protein: CASSNPTGAAYEQYF. Drawing the rest from reference TRBV18 and TRBJ2-7, the complete variable domain is NAGVMQNPRHLVRRRGQEARLRCSPMKGHSHVYWYRQLPEEGLKFMVYLQKENIIDESGMPKERFSAEFPKEGPSILRIQQVVRGDSAAYFCASSNPTGAAYEQYFGPGTRLTVT.

The chain is built from TRBV6-5 and TRBJ2-3; TRBD2 matches 8 bases. The CDR3 has 15 amino acids. Per the germline V gene, CDR1 is MNHEY and CDR2 is SVGAGI. After removal of 8 bases from V and 1 base from J, the junction contained 8 bases not matched to a gene. CDR3 in amino acids: CASRVSGGGTDTQYF. The CDR3 DNA reads as TGTGCCAGCCGTGTGTCGGGAGGGGGCACAGATACGCAGTATTTT.

For the CDR3, the DNA is TGCGCCAGCAGTGCACCGGGACTAGCGGCCAAACTCTCCTACGAGCAGTACTTC. It is translated as CASSAPGLAAKLSYEQYF. The chain recombines TRBV23-1 with TRBJ2-7; 11 bases agree with TRBD2. TRBV23-1 is annotated as an ORF whose role is uncertain. V lost 5 bases and J lost 0; bases outside the gene matches: 12. The CDR3 spans 18 residues.

This chain uses TRBV11-3 with TRBJ2-5; D not resolved. Trimming removed 5 bases from V and 3 bases from J, with 7 bases in between. The CDR3 runs 12 residues. Germline lookup yields CDR1 SGHNT and CDR2 YENEEA. The CDR3 coding sequence is TGTGCCAGCAGCGCCCCTAAAGAGACCCAGTACTTC. This translates into CASSAPKETQYF.

The chain has TRBV6-6 and TRBJ2-5; 9 nucleotides agree with TRBD1. The CDR3 covers 15 residues. The ends lost 5 bases at V and 1 base at J; junction bases unmatched: 5. Germline CDR1 MNHNY, CDR2 SVGAGI (reference sequence). The CDR3 DNA reads TGTGCCAGCAGTGACGCGACAGGGGGCCAAGAGACCCAGTACTTC. Residues: CASSDATGGQETQYF.

This chain links TRBV5-1 with TRBJ2-3; 9 nucleotides line up with TRBD2. J lost 3 bases, V lost 2 bases, and 4 bases had no gene match. This CDR3 has 15 residues. CDR1 is SGHRS, CDR2 YFSETQ, per germline. The DNA of the CDR3 is TGCGCCAGCAGCTTACTTAGCGGGGGAACAGATACGCAGTATTTT. This translates into CASSLLSGGTDTQYF. Full variable domain (outside the CDR3, taken from reference TRBV5-1 and TRBJ2-3): KAGVTQTPRYLIKTRGQQVTLSCSPISGHRSVSWYQQTPGQGLQFLFEYFSETQRNKGNFPGRFSGRQFSNSRSEMNVSTLELGDSALYLCASSLLSGGTDTQYFGPGTRLTVL.

V is TRBV2 and J is TRBJ2-2; 12 bases are a match to TRBD2. V gave up 7 bases and J gave up 7 bases; unmatched junction bases: 4. CDR1 is SNHLY and CDR2 is FYNNEI in the germline V gene. This CDR3 region has 14 residues. The CDR3: CASNRLAGVGELFF. In nucleotides, the CDR3 is TGTGCCAGCAACAGACTAGCGGGAGTCGGGGAGCTGTTTTTT.

The chain has TRBV18 and TRBJ1-4; perhaps TRBD1 as D (5 bases). V lost 3 bases, J lost 14 bases, and 22 bases lay in between. Per germline, CDR1 KGHSH and CDR2 LQKENI. The CDR3 sequence is 15 residues long. CDR3 protein: CASSPFGGDLKGLFF. The DNA for the CDR3 is TGTGCCAGCTCACCGTTTGGAGGGGACCTGAAGGGGCTGTTTTTT.

The V call is TRBV19, the J call TRBJ2-7; TRBD2 agrees at 14 bases. The V and J ends lost 6 bases and 6 bases, in that order; junction bases with no gene match: 10. CDR3 size: 16 residues. CDR1 and CDR2 (germline): LNHDA, SQIVND (reference sequence). CDR3 nucleotides: TGTGCCAGTAGATCTGAAGGGACTAGCGGGAGACCCGAGCAGTACTTC. The encoded protein is CASRSEGTSGRPEQYF.

The rearrangement joins TRBV6-6 to TRBJ2-7, with TRBD1 matching 7 bases. The CDR3 consists of 13 residues. Germline V gene sequence: CDR1 MNHNY, CDR2 SVGAGI (reference sequence). V shed 6 bases and J 2 bases; nucleotides not matched to a gene: 4. The CDR3 DNA follows: TGTGCCAGCAGGGGGACAGATACCTACGAGCAGTACTTC. This encodes CASRGTDTYEQYF.

The rearrangement joins TRBV23-1 to TRBJ2-3; D is undetermined. TRBV23-1 carries the ORF label, with uncertain function. V shed 2 bases and J shed 6 bases, with 12 bases lying between them. There are 14 residues in the CDR3. This CDR3 is CASSQGQASDTQYF. The DNA of the CDR3 is TGCGCCAGCAGTCAAGGGCAGGCGAGCGATACGCAGTATTTT.

The chain joins TRBV7-6 to TRBJ2-1, with 7 positions matching TRBD1. In germline, CDR1 is SGHVS, CDR2 FNYEAQ. With V trimmed by 2 bases and J by 2 bases, 6 bases remained unmatched. The CDR3 loop spans 16 amino acids. CDR3 sequence: CASSLPGDSAYNEQFF. For the CDR3, the DNA is TGTGCCAGCAGCTTACCCGGGGACAGTGCCTACAATGAGCAGTTCTTC.

This chain uses TRBV28 with TRBJ1-4; a weak D match, TRBD1 (5 bases). Germline V CDR1 and CDR2: MDHEN, SYDVKM. The CDR3 covers 14 residues. Trimming took 6 bases from V and 7 from J, leaving 15 bases between them. The CDR3 DNA follows: TGTGCCAGCAGGCCAACCAGGGTGCGTGAAAAACTGTTTTTT. This translates into CASRPTRVREKLFF.

The chain is built from TRBV9 and TRBJ2-3, with 14 bases identical to TRBD2. The J segment lost 0 bases and the V segment lost 4 bases, leaving 4 bases of the junction unmatched. The CDR3 is made up of 17 amino acids. Germline assignment: CDR1 SGDLS and CDR2 YYNGEE. The CDR3 region is CASSTRLAGGSTDTQYF. The CDR3, as DNA: TGTGCCAGCAGCACCAGACTAGCGGGAGGGAGCACAGATACGCAGTATTTT.

This clone was counted a few times. The rearrangement links TRBV7-9 to TRBJ1-2, with D uncertain. The germline V gene has CDR1 SEHNR and CDR2 FQNEAQ (reference sequence). The CDR3 is 12 residues long. Trimming took 1 base from V and 5 from J, leaving 5 bases between them. CDR3 in amino acids: CASSLGEYGYTF. The CDR3 coding sequence is TGTGCCAGCAGCTTAGGAGAGTATGGCTACACCTTC.

This chain joins TRBV4-1 and TRBJ2-2, with TRBD2 matching over 9 bases. The CDR3 runs to 16 residues. V lost 3 bases and J lost 5; bases outside the gene matches: 7. Looked up from germline, CDR1 is MGHRA and CDR2 is YSYEKL. The CDR3 spells CASSQRGLADTGELFF. The CDR3 nucleotides are TGCGCCAGCAGCCAGAGGGGACTAGCAGATACCGGGGAGCTGTTTTTT.

The rearrangement uses TRBV20-1 and TRBJ2-1; D possibly corresponds to TRBD1 (5 bases). CDR3 length equals 11 residues. Germline V gene data show CDR1 as DFQATT and CDR2 as SNEGSKA (reference sequence). V was clipped by 2 bases and J by 8 bases, with 7 bases between them. The CDR3: CSARQGYEQFF. The DNA of the CDR3 is TGCAGTGCTAGACAGGGATATGAGCAGTTCTTC.

The V call is TRBV15, the J call TRBJ1-5, with 7 bases that match TRBD1. V shed 8 bases, J shed 2 bases, and the junction held 6 bases outside the gene matches. The CDR3 is 14 amino acids. CDR1 and CDR2 from the germline V gene are LNHNV and YYDKDF (reference sequence). This CDR3 is CATGRTGRNQPQHF. CDR3 DNA: TGTGCCACCGGGCGGACAGGTCGCAATCAGCCCCAGCATTTT.